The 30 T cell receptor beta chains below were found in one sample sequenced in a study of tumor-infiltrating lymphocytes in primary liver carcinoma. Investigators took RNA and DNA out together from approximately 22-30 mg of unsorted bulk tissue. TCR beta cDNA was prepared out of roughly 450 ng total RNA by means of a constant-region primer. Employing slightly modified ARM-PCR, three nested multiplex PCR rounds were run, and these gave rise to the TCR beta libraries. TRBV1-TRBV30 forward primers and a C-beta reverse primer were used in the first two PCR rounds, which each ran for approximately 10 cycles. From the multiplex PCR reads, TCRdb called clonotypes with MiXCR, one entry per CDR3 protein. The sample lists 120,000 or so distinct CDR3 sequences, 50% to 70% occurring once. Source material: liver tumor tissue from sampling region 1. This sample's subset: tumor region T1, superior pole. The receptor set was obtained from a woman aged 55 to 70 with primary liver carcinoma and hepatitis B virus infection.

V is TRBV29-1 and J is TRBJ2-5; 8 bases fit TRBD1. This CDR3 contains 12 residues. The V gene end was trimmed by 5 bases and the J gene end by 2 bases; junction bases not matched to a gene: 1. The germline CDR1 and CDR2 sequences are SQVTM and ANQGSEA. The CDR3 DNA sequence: TGCAGCGTTACAGGGGGACAAGAGACCCAGTACTTC. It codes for CSVTGGQETQYF. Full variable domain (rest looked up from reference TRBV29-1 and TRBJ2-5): SAVISQKPSRDICQRGTSLTIQCQVDSQVTMMFWYRQQPGQSLTLIATANQGSEATYESGFVIDKFPISRPNLTFSTLTVSNMSPEDSSIYLCSVTGGQETQYFGPGTRLLVL.

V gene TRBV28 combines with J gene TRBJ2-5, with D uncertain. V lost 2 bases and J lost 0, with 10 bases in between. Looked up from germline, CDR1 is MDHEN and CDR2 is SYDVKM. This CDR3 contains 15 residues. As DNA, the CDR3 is TGTGCCAGCAGTTTACCAGCGACGTACCAAGAGACCCAGTACTTC. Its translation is CASSLPATYQETQYF.

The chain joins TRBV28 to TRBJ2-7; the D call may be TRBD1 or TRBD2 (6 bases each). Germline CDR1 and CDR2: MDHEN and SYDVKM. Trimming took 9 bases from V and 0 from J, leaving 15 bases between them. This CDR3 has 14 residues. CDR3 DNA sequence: TGTGCCAGTATAGGGGGAGGCCCCTCCTACGAGCAGTACTTC. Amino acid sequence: CASIGGGPSYEQYF.

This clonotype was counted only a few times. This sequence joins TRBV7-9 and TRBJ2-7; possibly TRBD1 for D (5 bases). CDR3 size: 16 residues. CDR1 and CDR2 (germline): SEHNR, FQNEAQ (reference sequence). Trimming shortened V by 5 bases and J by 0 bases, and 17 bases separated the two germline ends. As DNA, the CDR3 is TGTGCCAGCAGCCCACGCGCAGGGTTGAGCTCCTACGAGCAGTACTTC. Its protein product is CASSPRAGLSSYEQYF.

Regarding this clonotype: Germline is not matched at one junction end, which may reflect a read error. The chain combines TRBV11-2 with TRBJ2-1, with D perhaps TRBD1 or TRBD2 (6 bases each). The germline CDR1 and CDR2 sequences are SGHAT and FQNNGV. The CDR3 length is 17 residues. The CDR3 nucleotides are TGTGCCGGCAGCCCCCCGAGAGGGGGGAGCTACTACAATGAGCAGTTCTTC. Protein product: CAGSPPRGGSYYNEQFF.

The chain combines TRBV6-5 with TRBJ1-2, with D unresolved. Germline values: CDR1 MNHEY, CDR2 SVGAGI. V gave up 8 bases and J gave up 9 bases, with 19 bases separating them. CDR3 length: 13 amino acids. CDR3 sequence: CASGLDREDSYTF. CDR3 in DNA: TGTGCCAGCGGCCTAGATAGGGAAGATAGCTACACCTTC.

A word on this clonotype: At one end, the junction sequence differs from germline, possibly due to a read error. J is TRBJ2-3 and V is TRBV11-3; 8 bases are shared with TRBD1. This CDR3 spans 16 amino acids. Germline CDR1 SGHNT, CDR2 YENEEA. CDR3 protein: CAISPRQGSSTDMQCF. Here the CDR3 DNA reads TGTGCCATCAGCCCCCGACAGGGGTCAAGCACAGATATGCAGTGTTTT.

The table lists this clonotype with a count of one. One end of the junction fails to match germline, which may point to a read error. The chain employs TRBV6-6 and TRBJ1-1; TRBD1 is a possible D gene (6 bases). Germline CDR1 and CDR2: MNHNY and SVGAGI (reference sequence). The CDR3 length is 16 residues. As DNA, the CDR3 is TGTGCCAGCAGTTACGCCAAAGGACAGTGGAACATTGAAGCTTTCTTT. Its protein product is CASSYAKGQWNIEAFF.

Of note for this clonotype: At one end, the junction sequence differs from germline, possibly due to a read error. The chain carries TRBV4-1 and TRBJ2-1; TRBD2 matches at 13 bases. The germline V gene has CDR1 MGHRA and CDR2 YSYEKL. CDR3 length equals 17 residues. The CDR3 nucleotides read TGCGCCAACAGCCAAGTGACTAGCGGGAGGATGCGTAATGAGCAGTTCTTC. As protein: CANSQVTSGRMRNEQFF.

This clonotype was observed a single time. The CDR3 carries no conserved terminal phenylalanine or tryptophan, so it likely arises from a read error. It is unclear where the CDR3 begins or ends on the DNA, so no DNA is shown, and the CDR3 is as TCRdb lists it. This chain's CDR3 is CASSLRGTSGANVLNL. The chain combines TRBV11-2 with TRBJ2-6; the DNA was not compared with TRBD2, the D call given in the table. Termini included, the CDR3 measures 16 amino acids. The germline CDR1 and CDR2 sequences are SGHAT and FQNNGV.

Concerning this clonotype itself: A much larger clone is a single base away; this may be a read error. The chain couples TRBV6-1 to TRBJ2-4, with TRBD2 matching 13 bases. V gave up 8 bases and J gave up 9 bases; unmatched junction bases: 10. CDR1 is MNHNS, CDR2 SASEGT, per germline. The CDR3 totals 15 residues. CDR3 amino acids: CASDTLAGGPSIQYF. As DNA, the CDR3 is TGTGCCAGCGATACACTAGCGGGAGGGCCAAGCATTCAGTACTTC.

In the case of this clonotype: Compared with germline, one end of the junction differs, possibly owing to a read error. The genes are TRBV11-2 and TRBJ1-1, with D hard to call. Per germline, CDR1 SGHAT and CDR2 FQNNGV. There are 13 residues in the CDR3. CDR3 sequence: CAISLESGGEAFF. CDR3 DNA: TGTGCCATCAGCTTAGAGTCAGGCGGTGAGGCTTTCTTT.

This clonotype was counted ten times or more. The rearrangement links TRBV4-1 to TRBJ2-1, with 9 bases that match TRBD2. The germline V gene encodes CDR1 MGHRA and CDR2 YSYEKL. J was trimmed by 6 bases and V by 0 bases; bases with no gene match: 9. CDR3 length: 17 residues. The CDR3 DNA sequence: TGCGCCAGCAGCCAAGAATCGGTGGGTAGCGGGAGCAATGAGCAGTTCTTC. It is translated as CASSQESVGSGSNEQFF.

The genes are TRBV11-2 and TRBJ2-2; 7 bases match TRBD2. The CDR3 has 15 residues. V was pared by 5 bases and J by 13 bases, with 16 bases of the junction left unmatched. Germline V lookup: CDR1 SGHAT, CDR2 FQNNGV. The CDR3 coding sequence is TGTGCCAGCAGCCGCGGGCGGGAGTCCACCGGGAGGCTGTTTTTT. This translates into CASSRGRESTGRLFF.

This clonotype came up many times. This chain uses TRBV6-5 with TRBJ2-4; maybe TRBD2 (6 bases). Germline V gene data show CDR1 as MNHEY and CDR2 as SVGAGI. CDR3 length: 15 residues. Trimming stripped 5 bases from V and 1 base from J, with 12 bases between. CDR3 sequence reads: CASSPGVAAKNIQYF. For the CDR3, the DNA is TGTGCCAGCAGTCCGGGGGTTGCTGCCAAAAACATTCAGTACTTC.

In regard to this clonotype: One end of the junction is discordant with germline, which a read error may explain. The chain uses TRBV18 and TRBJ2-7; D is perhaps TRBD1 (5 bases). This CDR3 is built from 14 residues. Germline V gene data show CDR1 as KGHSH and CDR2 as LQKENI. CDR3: CASSRPDRLYEQNF. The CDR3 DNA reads TGTGCCAGCTCAAGGCCAGACAGACTCTACGAGCAGAACTTC.

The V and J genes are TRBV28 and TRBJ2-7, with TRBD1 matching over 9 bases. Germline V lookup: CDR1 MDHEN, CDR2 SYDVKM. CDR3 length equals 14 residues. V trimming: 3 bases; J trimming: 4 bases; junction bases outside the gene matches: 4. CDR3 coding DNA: TGTGCCAGCAGTTTCTGGGGACAGGGTTACGAGCAGTACTTC. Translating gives CASSFWGQGYEQYF.

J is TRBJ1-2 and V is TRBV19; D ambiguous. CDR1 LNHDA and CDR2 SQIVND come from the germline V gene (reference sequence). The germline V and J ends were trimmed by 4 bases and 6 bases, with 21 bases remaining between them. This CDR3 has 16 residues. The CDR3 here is CASSTGRYGSADGYTF. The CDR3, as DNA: TGTGCCAGTAGTACCGGGAGGTACGGGAGTGCTGATGGCTACACCTTC. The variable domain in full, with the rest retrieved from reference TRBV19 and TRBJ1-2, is DGGITQSPKYLFRKEGQNVTLSCEQNLNHDAMYWYRQDPGQGLRLIYYSQIVNDFQKGDIAEGYSVSREKKESFPLTVTSAQKNPTAFYLCASSTGRYGSADGYTFGSGTRLTVV.

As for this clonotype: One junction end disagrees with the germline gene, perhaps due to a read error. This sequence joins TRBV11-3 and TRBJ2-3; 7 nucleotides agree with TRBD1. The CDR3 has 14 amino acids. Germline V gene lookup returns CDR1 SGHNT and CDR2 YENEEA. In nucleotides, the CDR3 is TGTGCCAGCGGCCATCGGACAGGCTCAGATACGCAATATTTT. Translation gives CASGHRTGSDTQYF.

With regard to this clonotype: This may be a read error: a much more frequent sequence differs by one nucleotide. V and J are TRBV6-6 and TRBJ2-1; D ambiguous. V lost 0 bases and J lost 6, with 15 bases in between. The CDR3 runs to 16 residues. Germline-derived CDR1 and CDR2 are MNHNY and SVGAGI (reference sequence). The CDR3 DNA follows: TGTGCCAGCAGTTACTCGCGCCAAGCGACGGTCAATGAGCAGTTCTTC. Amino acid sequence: CASSYSRQATVNEQFF.

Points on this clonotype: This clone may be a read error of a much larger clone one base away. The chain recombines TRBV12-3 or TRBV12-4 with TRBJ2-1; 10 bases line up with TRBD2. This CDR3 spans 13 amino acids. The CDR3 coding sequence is TGTGTCAGCAGGACTAGCGGCTACAATGAGCAGTTCTTC. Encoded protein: CVSRTSGYNEQFF.

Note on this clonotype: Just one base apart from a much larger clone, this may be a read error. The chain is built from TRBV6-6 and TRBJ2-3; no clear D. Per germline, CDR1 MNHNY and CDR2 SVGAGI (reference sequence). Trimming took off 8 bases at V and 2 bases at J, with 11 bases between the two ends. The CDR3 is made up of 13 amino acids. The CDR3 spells CASVWTTTDTQYF. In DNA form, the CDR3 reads TGTGCCAGCGTATGGACGACCACAGATACGCAGTATTTT.

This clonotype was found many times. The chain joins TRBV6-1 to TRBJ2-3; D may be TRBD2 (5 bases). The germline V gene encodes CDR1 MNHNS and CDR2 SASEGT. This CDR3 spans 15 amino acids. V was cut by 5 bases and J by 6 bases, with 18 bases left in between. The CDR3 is CASSYGRAHTDTQYF. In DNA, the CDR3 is TGTGCCAGCAGTTACGGGCGGGCTCATACGGATACGCAGTATTTT.

CDR3 region: CASSLGPSGRTRTDTQYF. CDR3 sequence (DNA): TGTGCCAGCAGCTTGGGGCCTAGCGGGAGGACCCGCACAGATACGCAGTATTTT. This rearrangement joins TRBV5-5 to TRBJ2-3; 11 bases are shared with TRBD2. V was clipped by 0 bases and J by 1 base; unmatched bases: 7. The CDR3 extends over 18 amino acids. Germline values: CDR1 SGHKS, CDR2 YYEKEE (reference sequence).

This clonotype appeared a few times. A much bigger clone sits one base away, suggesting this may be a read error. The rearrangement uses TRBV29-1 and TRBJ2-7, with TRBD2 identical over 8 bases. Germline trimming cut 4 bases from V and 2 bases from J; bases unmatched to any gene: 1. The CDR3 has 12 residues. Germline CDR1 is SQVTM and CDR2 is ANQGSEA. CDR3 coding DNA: TGCAGCGTTGTGGGACTAGCCTACGAGCAGTACTTC. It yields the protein CSVVGLAYEQYF.

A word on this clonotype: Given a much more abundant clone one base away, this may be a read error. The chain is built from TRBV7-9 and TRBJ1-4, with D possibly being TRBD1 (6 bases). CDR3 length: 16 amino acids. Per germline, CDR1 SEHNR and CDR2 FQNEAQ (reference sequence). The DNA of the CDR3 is TGTGCCAGAAGCTCGCGGAGGACAGATTTAACTGAAAAACTGTTTTTT. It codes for CARSSRRTDLTEKLFF.

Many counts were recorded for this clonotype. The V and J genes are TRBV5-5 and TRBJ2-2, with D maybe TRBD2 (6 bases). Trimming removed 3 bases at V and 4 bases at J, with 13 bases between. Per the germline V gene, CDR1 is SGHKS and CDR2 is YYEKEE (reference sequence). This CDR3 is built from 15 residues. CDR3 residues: CASSSTGVITGELFF. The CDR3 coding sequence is TGTGCCAGCAGCTCTACGGGAGTAATCACCGGGGAGCTGTTTTTT.

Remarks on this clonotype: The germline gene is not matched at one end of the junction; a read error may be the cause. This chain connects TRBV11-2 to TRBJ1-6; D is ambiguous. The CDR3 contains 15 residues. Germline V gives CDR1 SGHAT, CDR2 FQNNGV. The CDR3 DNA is TGTGTCAGCAGCTTAGATCCGGTGAGGAATTCACCCCTCCACTTT. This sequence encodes CVSSLDPVRNSPLHF.

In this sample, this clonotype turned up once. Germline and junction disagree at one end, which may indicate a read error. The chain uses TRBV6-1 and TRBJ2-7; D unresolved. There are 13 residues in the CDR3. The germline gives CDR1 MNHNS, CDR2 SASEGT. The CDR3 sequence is CASSERINYEQYF. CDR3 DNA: TGCGCCAGCAGTGAAAGGATTAACTACGAGCAGTACTTC.

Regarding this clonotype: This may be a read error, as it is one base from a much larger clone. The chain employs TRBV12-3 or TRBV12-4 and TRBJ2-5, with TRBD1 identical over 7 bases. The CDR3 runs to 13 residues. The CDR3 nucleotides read TGTGCCAGCAGACCGGGACAGCGAGAGACCCGGTACTTC. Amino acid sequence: CASRPGQRETRYF.